The 12 T cell receptor beta chains presented below share a single source sample, sequenced in a study of T cells in Graves' hyperthyroidism and ophthalmopathy. The source material, RNA transcripts, was used to amplify TCR beta CDR3 regions. TCR CDR3 regions were first amplified by RT-PCR with HTBI primers. MiXCR was run by TCRdb on the multiplex PCR reads, yielding one entry per CDR3 protein. The sample has some 570,000 distinct CDR3 sequences; about 14% are singletons. The sample was blood. These receptors originate from a woman aged 18-29 years with Graves' ophthalmopathy.

This clonotype has at least ten counts. The chain has TRBV10-3 and TRBJ2-5, with 10 bases lining up with TRBD2. The germline V gene encodes CDR1 ENHRY and CDR2 SYGVKD. V lost 3 bases and J lost 4; bases outside the gene matches: 5. The CDR3 runs to 15 residues. The CDR3 sequence: CAISDSSGSGETQYF. CDR3 bases: TGTGCCATCAGTGACTCTAGCGGGAGTGGAGAGACCCAGTACTTC.

This clonotype was detected ten times or more. The rearrangement joins TRBV7-3 to TRBJ2-3; D possibly corresponds to TRBD2 (6 bases). V lost 1 base and J 6 bases, leaving 20 bases between the germline ends. The CDR3 runs to 17 residues. The germline V gene encodes CDR1 SGHTA and CDR2 FQGTGA. CDR3 loop: CASSLKGPDYLGDTQYF. CDR3 sequence (DNA): TGTGCCAGCAGCTTAAAGGGGCCGGACTACCTGGGGGATACGCAGTATTTT.

This clonotype was recorded at least ten times. J is TRBJ2-7 and V is TRBV30; D perhaps matches TRBD1 (6 bases). The V and J ends lost 5 bases and 1 base respectively, with 15 bases between them. The germline V gene has CDR1 GTSNPN and CDR2 SVGIG (reference sequence). The CDR3 extends over 14 amino acids. CDR3 loop: CAWGRTVLSYEQYF. The CDR3 DNA is TGTGCCTGGGGGCGGACAGTCCTTTCCTACGAGCAGTACTTC.

This clonotype was found a few times. J is TRBJ2-5 and V is TRBV11-2; D tentatively fits TRBD1 or TRBD2 (5 bases each). CDR3 length: 15 amino acids. Trimming shortened V by 1 base and J by 4 bases, and 13 bases separated the two germline ends. Germline CDR1 is SGHAT and CDR2 is FQNNGV. CDR3 coding DNA: TGTGCCAGCAGCTTAGGTCGGGGCAGAAGAGAGACCCAGTACTTC. This encodes CASSLGRGRRETQYF.

This clonotype showed up many times. V is TRBV18 and J is TRBJ2-7; D might be TRBD1 or TRBD2, each matching 5 bases. Germline CDR1 and CDR2: KGHSH and LQKENI. The CDR3 loop spans 13 amino acids. V lost 2 bases to trimming and J lost 7 bases, with 12 bases between them. The CDR3 sequence: CASSPGGRDEQYF. The DNA of the CDR3 is TGTGCCAGCTCACCAGGAGGCAGGGATGAGCAGTACTTC. Full variable domain (remainder filled in from reference TRBV18 and TRBJ2-7): NAGVMQNPRHLVRRRGQEARLRCSPMKGHSHVYWYRQLPEEGLKFMVYLQKENIIDESGMPKERFSAEFPKEGPSILRIQQVVRGDSAAYFCASSPGGRDEQYFGPGTRLTVT.

The table lists this clonotype with a few counts. The chain couples TRBV5-1 to TRBJ2-1, with 7 bases that match TRBD1. CDR3 size: 15 residues. The germline CDR1 and CDR2 sequences are SGHRS and YFSETQ. V dropped 4 bases and J dropped 3; count of bases not matched to a gene: 7. The CDR3 nucleotides read TGCGCCAGCAGCGCCGGGACAGCTCTCTACAATGAGCAGTTCTTC. Protein: CASSAGTALYNEQFF. Using reference TRBV5-1 and TRBJ2-1 for the parts outside the CDR3, the full variable domain is KAGVTQTPRYLIKTRGQQVTLSCSPISGHRSVSWYQQTPGQGLQFLFEYFSETQRNKGNFPGRFSGRQFSNSRSEMNVSTLELGDSALYLCASSAGTALYNEQFFGPGTRLTVL.

With regard to this clonotype: A read error may explain this, as a much larger clone is one base away. The chain is built from TRBV7-2 and TRBJ2-1; 12 positions match TRBD2. This CDR3 has 19 amino acids. V was clipped by 5 bases and J by 8 bases; unmatched bases: 19. Germline-derived CDR1 and CDR2 are SGHTA and FQGNSA. The CDR3 coding sequence is TGTGCCAGCAGCGGGACAGGGGCGGCTAGCGGGAGGGCCGGAGATGAGCAGTTCTTC. This sequence encodes CASSGTGAASGRAGDEQFF.

This clonotype was counted ten times or more. The chain links TRBV20-1 to TRBJ2-7; 13 positions match TRBD2. V shed 4 bases and J 5 bases; nucleotides not matched to a gene: 5. From germline, CDR1 is DFQATT and CDR2 SNEGSKA (reference sequence). The CDR3 loop spans 14 amino acids. The DNA for the CDR3 is TGCAGTGCTACCGGGACTAGCGGGACCCACGAGCAGTACTTC. This translates into CSATGTSGTHEQYF.

This clonotype was counted at least ten times. V and J are TRBV24-1 and TRBJ1-1; a weak D match, TRBD1 (6 bases). This CDR3 spans 14 amino acids. Trimming took 2 bases from V and 3 from J, leaving 9 bases between them. The germline V gene encodes CDR1 KGHDR and CDR2 SFDVKD. The DNA for the CDR3 is TGTGCCACCAGTGATTCAGGGGTGGACACTGAAGCTTTCTTT. It encodes CATSDSGVDTEAFF.

This rearrangement joins TRBV6-4 to TRBJ2-1; D is unresolved. The CDR3 runs 13 residues. Germline CDR1 reads MRHNA; CDR2 reads SNTAGT. Trimming shortened V by 2 bases and J by 7 bases, and 9 bases separated the two germline ends. The CDR3: CASSDPPSNEQFF. Written as DNA, the CDR3 is TGTGCCAGCAGTGACCCCCCCTCGAATGAGCAGTTCTTC.

The table lists this clonotype with a few counts. The rearrangement uses TRBV7-8 and TRBJ2-3; D gene uncertain. Germline values: CDR1 SGHVS, CDR2 FQNEAQ. V lost 0 bases to trimming and J lost 1 base, with 8 bases between them. This CDR3 has 15 residues. Here the CDR3 DNA reads TGTGCCAGCAGCTTAGCGGCCATGGGCACAGATACGCAGTATTTT. It specifies CASSLAAMGTDTQYF. The complete variable domain, with remaining parts taken from reference TRBV7-8 and TRBJ2-3, reads GAGVSQSPRYKVAKRGQDVALRCDPISGHVSLFWYQQALGQGPEFLTYFQNEAQLDKSGLPSDRFFAERPEGSVSTLKIQRTQQEDSAVYLCASSLAAMGTDTQYFGPGTRLTVL.

This clonotype has ten or more counts. The chain is built from TRBV30 and TRBJ2-3, with 10 bases identical to TRBD2. CDR1 is GTSNPN and CDR2 is SVGIG in the germline V gene (reference sequence). CDR3 length: 16 amino acids. V was clipped by 2 bases and J by 4 bases; unmatched bases: 9. The CDR3 DNA sequence: TGTGCCTGGAGTCGGCCGCGAGCGGGGGGGCCAGATACGCAGTATTTT. This encodes CAWSRPRAGGPDTQYF.